This T cell receptor (beta chain) derives from a study of vaccination and CD4 T cells after COVID-19. Cultured CD4+ T-cell DNA underwent Oncomine TCR Beta short-read sequencing. TCRdb itself ran the PCR reads through MiXCR, one entry per CDR3 protein. Counted here are roughly 7,400 distinct CDR3 sequences, around 40% occurring once; the ten biggest clones make up around 16%. This clonotype was picked up a small number of times. Its antigen is undetermined. The CDR3 consists of 13 residues. V lost 4 bases and J lost 3, with 12 bases in between. Germline V gene lookup returns CDR1 DFQATT and CDR2 SNEGSKA (reference sequence). Regarding treatment: roughly 10-day PBMC culture with coronavirus spike peptide pools or control peptides (ViraFEST assay). Prior to the COVID-19 pandemic (2011-2018), the unexposed donor's CD4+ T cells were collected. On days 3 and 7, half the medium was swapped for fresh IL-2-containing medium.

Sequences were obtained from CD4+ T cells from blood, cultured in vitro. The chain joins TRBV20-1 to TRBJ1-1; possible D gene TRBD1, 5 bases. The receptor was derived from a human donor in good health. The CDR3 sequence is CSAIAGSYTEAFF. The CDR3, as DNA: TGCAGTGCTATTGCAGGGTCGTACACTGAAGCTTTCTTT.